Shown below are 22 T cell receptor beta chains from a single sample sequenced in a study of cytomegalovirus exposure and HLA in healthy donors. In the PCR, 60 Vbeta and 13 Jbeta primers were used. Profiling relied on immunoSEQ multiplex PCR, and the TCRdb table lists in-frame clones only, not all of them. This sample has approximately 110,000 clones, with 73% found just once. Sequencing was performed on PBMCs. The receptor set was obtained from a woman aged 40 to 55 in good health and CMV-seronegative.

The chain is built from TRBV4-2 and TRBJ2-7; 7 positions match TRBD1. This CDR3 region has 12 residues. The germline CDR1 and CDR2 sequences are LGHNA and YNFKEQ. V shed 4 bases, J shed 6 bases, and the junction held 3 bases outside the gene matches. In DNA, the CDR3 is TGTGCCAGCAGCCCGACAGGGACCGAGCAGTACTTC. It encodes CASSPTGTEQYF.

The rearrangement links TRBV7-9 to TRBJ1-1; TRBD1 might be the D (5 bases). Deletions cut 6 bases from V and 1 base from J, with 12 bases between. The CDR3 runs 14 residues. Germline CDR1 and CDR2: SEHNR and FQNEAQ (reference sequence). In DNA, the CDR3 is TGTGCCAGCAGTCCCCAGGGCAGGAACACTGAAGCTTTCTTT. Translating gives CASSPQGRNTEAFF.

The chain has TRBV2 and TRBJ2-1, with D uncertain. The germline gives CDR1 SNHLY, CDR2 FYNNEI. The V and J ends lost 7 bases and 0 bases respectively, with 7 bases between them. There are 13 residues in the CDR3. The CDR3 coding sequence is TGTGCCAGCAAGCTGAGCTCCTACAATGAGCAGTTCTTC. Translating it yields CASKLSSYNEQFF.

As concerns this clone: The junction shows a germline mismatch at one end, possibly a read error. This chain connects TRBV28 to TRBJ2-1, with TRBD2 matching 12 bases. CDR1 and CDR2 from the germline V gene are MDHEN and SYDVKM. The CDR3 spans 14 residues. The CDR3 region is CASSWDRGLAGLVF. The CDR3, as DNA: TGTGCCAGCAGTTGGGACAGGGGACTAGCGGGTCTCGTCTTC.

Note on this clone: A junction boundary mismatches the germline segment, possibly from a read error. V usage is TRBV7-9 and J usage is TRBJ1-1, with no clear D. The germline V gene encodes CDR1 SEHNR and CDR2 FQNEAQ (reference sequence). The CDR3 runs to 11 residues. CDR3: CSSSLYTEAFF. The CDR3 nucleotides are TGTTCCAGCAGCTTATATACTGAAGCTTTCTTT.

In this sample, this clone turned up a few times. V and J are TRBV6-5 and TRBJ1-4; tentatively, D is TRBD1 (5 bases). Looked up from germline, CDR1 is MNHEY and CDR2 is SVGAGI. The CDR3 extends over 15 amino acids. Trimming shortened V by 7 bases and J by 4 bases, and 16 bases separated the two germline ends. CDR3 loop: CASTFQGSSNEKLFF. The CDR3 bases are TGTGCCAGCACTTTCCAGGGTTCGAGTAATGAAAAACTGTTTTTT.

The chain employs TRBV6-1 and TRBJ2-1, with 12 bases matching TRBD2. Unmatched junction bases numbered 8, after V lost 7 bases and J lost 7 bases. The V gene's germline CDR1 is MNHNS and CDR2 SASEGT. The CDR3 spans 15 residues. CDR3 coding DNA: TGTGCCAGCACCCTACTAGCGGGAGGTCGGAATGAGCAGTTCTTC. Protein sequence: CASTLLAGGRNEQFF.

The chain joins TRBV6-6 to TRBJ1-2, with D possibly matching TRBD1 (5 bases). The CDR3 runs to 14 residues. The V gene lost 0 bases and the J gene lost 8 bases, with 13 bases spanning the gap. From germline, CDR1 is MNHNY and CDR2 SVGAGI (reference sequence). The CDR3 DNA is TGTGCCAGCAGTTACTCGAATCAGGGCTCGGGCTACACCTTC. Its protein product is CASSYSNQGSGYTF.

The chain recombines TRBV10-3 with TRBJ1-1; D unclear. CDR1 ENHRY and CDR2 SYGVKD come from the germline V gene. CDR3 length equals 15 residues. The germline V and J ends were trimmed by 4 bases and 4 bases, with 16 bases remaining between them. For the CDR3, the DNA is TGTGCCATCAGTGGGGCAGCCTTAGAGGGCACTGAAGCTTTCTTT. Translated, it gives CAISGAALEGTEAFF.

V and J are TRBV4-1 and TRBJ1-5, with D perhaps matching TRBD1 (6 bases). With 0 bases removed from V and 7 bases from J, the gap between germline ends came to 16 bases. The CDR3 spans 16 residues. Germline values: CDR1 MGHRA, CDR2 YSYEKL. CDR3 in DNA: TGCGCCAGCAGCCAAGATATCCAGGGGTCGGGGCAGCCCCAGCATTTT. Protein sequence: CASSQDIQGSGQPQHF.

CDR3 sequence: CASSEYMGQGYEKLFF. In nucleotides, the CDR3 is TGTGCCAGCAGTGAATATATGGGACAGGGGTATGAAAAACTGTTTTTT. This chain connects TRBV25-1 to TRBJ1-4, with 10 bases that match TRBD1. CDR3 length equals 16 residues. J lost 6 bases, V lost 0 bases, and 4 bases had no gene match. The germline V gene has CDR1 MGHDK and CDR2 SYGVNS.

This clone was found once. The J gene is TRBJ2-3, the V gene TRBV5-1; D unclear. Germline CDR1 SGHRS, CDR2 YFSETQ. V lost 0 bases and J 0 bases, leaving 17 bases between the germline ends. This CDR3 is built from 18 residues. CDR3: CASSLVAPTYSSTDTQYF. CDR3 bases: TGCGCCAGCAGCTTGGTTGCCCCCACCTACTCTAGCACAGATACGCAGTATTTT.

The V gene is TRBV20-1, the J gene TRBJ2-1; D gene uncertain. Germline V gene lookup returns CDR1 DFQATT and CDR2 SNEGSKA (reference sequence). This CDR3 contains 10 residues. The CDR3 reads CRAEAYEQFF. In DNA, the CDR3 is TGCAGGGCCGAGGCGTATGAGCAGTTCTTC.

This clone was picked up a small number of times. The chain is built from TRBV5-1 and TRBJ2-5, with 8 bases matching TRBD2. V shed 3 bases, J shed 3 bases, and the junction held 7 bases outside the gene matches. The germline CDR1 and CDR2 sequences are SGHRS and YFSETQ. The CDR3 loop spans 15 amino acids. Written as DNA, the CDR3 is TGCGCCAGCAGCTCCGGGGGGGGCCGGGAAGAGACCCAGTACTTC. Protein sequence: CASSSGGGREETQYF. Full variable domain (outside the CDR3, taken from reference TRBV5-1 and TRBJ2-5): KAGVTQTPRYLIKTRGQQVTLSCSPISGHRSVSWYQQTPGQGLQFLFEYFSETQRNKGNFPGRFSGRQFSNSRSEMNVSTLELGDSALYLCASSSGGGREETQYFGPGTRLLVL.

The V call is TRBV30, the J call TRBJ2-5; D is undetermined. Trimming took off 8 bases at V and 2 bases at J, with 9 bases between the two ends. The CDR3 spans 11 residues. Germline V CDR1 and CDR2: GTSNPN, SVGIG (reference sequence). CDR3 in DNA: TGTGCCGGAGTCATACAAGAGACCCAGTACTTC. It encodes CAGVIQETQYF.

The rearrangement links TRBV29-1 to TRBJ2-7, with 11 bases that match TRBD2. V lost 4 bases to trimming and J lost 6 bases; unmatched junction nucleotides: 8. CDR3 length: 14 amino acids. From germline, CDR1 is SQVTM and CDR2 ANQGSEA. The CDR3, as DNA: TGCAGCGTTGCCAATAGCGGGAGGGCCTTCGAGCAGTACTTC. Translation: CSVANSGRAFEQYF.

This chain uses TRBV4-3 with TRBJ2-1; 8 nucleotides agree with TRBD1. The J segment lost 3 bases and the V segment lost 2 bases, leaving 3 bases of the junction unmatched. Germline assignment: CDR1 LGHNA and CDR2 YSLEER. This CDR3 spans 15 amino acids. The CDR3 nucleotides read TGCGCCAGCAGCCAACTGACAGGGGACTACAATGAGCAGTTCTTC. It yields the protein CASSQLTGDYNEQFF.

The chain couples TRBV5-1 to TRBJ1-1, with D tentatively TRBD1 (6 bases). CDR1 is SGHRS, CDR2 YFSETQ, per germline. The CDR3 extends over 17 amino acids. Between the trimmed V and J ends, which lost 1 base and 0 bases, there was a span of 16 bases. This CDR3 reads CASSLRGTGIMNTEAFF. As DNA, the CDR3 is TGCGCCAGCAGCTTGAGAGGTACAGGGATCATGAACACTGAAGCTTTCTTT.

The chain combines TRBV10-2 with TRBJ2-7; 7 nucleotides match TRBD2. Trimming took 7 bases from V and 2 from J; bases not matched to a gene: 5. Germline lookup yields CDR1 WSHSY and CDR2 SAAADI. The CDR3 contains 13 residues. In DNA, the CDR3 is TGCGCCAGCACCCCTAGCGGTCCCTACGAGCAGTACTTC. It encodes CASTPSGPYEQYF.

This clone was detected a few times. This chain uses TRBV15 with TRBJ1-2; 8 bases align to TRBD1. Germline CDR1 is LNHNV and CDR2 is YYDKDF (reference sequence). This CDR3 comprises 14 residues. J lost 8 bases, V lost 4 bases, and 9 bases had no gene match. The CDR3 reads CATSTTGGIVGYTF. The CDR3, as DNA: TGTGCCACCAGCACTACAGGGGGTATAGTGGGCTACACCTTC.

The rearrangement links TRBV29-1 to TRBJ2-7; possibly TRBD2 for D (5 bases). The CDR3 length is 14 residues. The germline CDR1 and CDR2 sequences are SQVTM and ANQGSEA. The V gene lost 5 bases and the J gene lost 3 bases, with 17 bases spanning the gap. CDR3: CSVRRADGLYEQYF. The CDR3 region has the DNA TGCAGCGTTCGTCGAGCGGACGGACTCTACGAGCAGTACTTC.

The chain joins TRBV29-1 to TRBJ2-5; TRBD2 might be the D (5 bases). Germline CDR1 is SQVTM and CDR2 is ANQGSEA. The V and J ends lost 4 bases and 2 bases respectively, with 17 bases between them. There are 15 residues in the CDR3. The DNA for the CDR3 is TGCAGCGTTGTGATAGCGCCAAGCCAACAAGAGACCCAGTACTTC. This encodes CSVVIAPSQQETQYF.